This is a list of T cell receptor beta chains from one sample in a study of cytomegalovirus exposure and HLA in healthy donors. TCRdb keeps only in-frame clones here, not all; method: immunoSEQ multiplex PCR. The sample lists 150,000 to 200,000 clones; 75% to 85% were seen once. Sequencing input: PBMCs. The receptors here all came from a woman aged 50 to 65 in good health and CMV-seronegative. The CDR3 runs from the conserved cysteine through the conserved F or W. A D gene is named only where the DNA matches it firmly. Size values are once, few and many counts, or a class for expanded clones, and some rows have none.

V: TRBV6-6
size: -
D: TRBD1
length: 13
J: TRBJ1-2
CDR3: CASSSLDRDGYTF
DNA: TGTGCCAGCAGTTCCCTCGACAGGGATGGCTACACCTTC

V: TRBV11-2
size: few
D: TRBD1
length: 14
J: TRBJ1-4
CDR3: CASSRGTGNEKLFF
DNA: TGTGCCAGCAGTCGGGGGACAGGTAATGAAAAACTGTTTTTT

V: TRBV9
size: -
D: TRBD2
length: 16
J: TRBJ2-1
CDR3: CASSPSSGSAGNEQFF
DNA: TGTGCCAGCAGCCCCTCTAGCGGGAGCGCTGGCAATGAGCAGTTCTTC

V: TRBV19
size: -
D: -
length: 12
J: TRBJ1-1
CDR3: CASSPYRGEAFF
DNA: TGTGCCAGTAGTCCCTATCGGGGGGAAGCTTTCTTT

V: TRBV19
size: -
D: TRBD1
length: 14
J: TRBJ1-1
CDR3: CASSTTGRNTEAFF
DNA: TGTGCCAGTAGTACGACAGGGAGGAACACTGAAGCTTTCTTT

V: TRBV19
size: -
D: -
length: 18
J: TRBJ1-3
CDR3: CASSISFSSTFSRNTIYF
DNA: TGTGCCAGTAGTATCTCCTTCAGTTCGACTTTTTCCCGGAACACCATATATTTT

V: TRBV28
size: -
D: -
length: 17
J: TRBJ1-2
CDR3: CASSLDLSGFRVYGYTF
DNA: TGTGCCAGCAGCCTAGACCTCTCTGGGTTCCGGGTATATGGCTACACCTTC

V: TRBV15
size: -
D: TRBD1
length: 15
J: TRBJ1-5
CDR3: CATSPQTGENQPQHF
DNA: TGTGCCACCAGCCCACAAACAGGGGAGAATCAGCCCCAGCATTTT

V: TRBV7-2
size: once
D: -
length: 14
J: TRBJ2-1
CDR3: CASSLQGIGLEQFF
DNA: TGTGCCAGCAGCCTCCAGGGGATTGGACTTGAGCAGTTCTTC

V: TRBV7-9
size: -
D: TRBD1
length: 14
J: TRBJ2-2
CDR3: CAVQGLSGTGELFF
DNA: TGTGCCGTACAGGGGTTATCGGGCACCGGGGAGCTGTTTTTT

V: TRBV5-4
size: -
D: TRBD2
length: 17
J: TRBJ2-7
CDR3: CASSLGGRGRAAYEQYF
DNA: TGTGCCAGCAGCTTGGGAGGTCGCGGGAGGGCCGCCTACGAGCAGTACTTC

V: TRBV7-5
size: -
D: -
length: 16
J: TRBJ2-2
CDR3: CARSKPRQGNTGELFF
DNA: TGTGCCAGAAGCAAACCGCGACAGGGGAACACCGGGGAGCTGTTTTTT

V: TRBV19
size: -
D: -
length: 15
J: TRBJ1-5
CDR3: CASREWGAGNQPQHF
DNA: TGTGCCAGTAGGGAGTGGGGCGCGGGCAATCAGCCCCAGCATTTT

V: TRBV29-1
size: -
D: TRBD1
length: 12
J: TRBJ1-1
CDR3: CSADRANTEAFF
DNA: TGCAGCGCGGACAGGGCAAACACTGAAGCTTTCTTT

V: TRBV19
size: -
D: -
length: 14
J: TRBJ2-3
CDR3: CASSIASGTDTQYF
DNA: TGTGCCAGTAGTATCGCTAGCGGCACAGATACGCAGTATTTT

V: TRBV11-2
size: -
D: TRBD2
length: 15
J: TRBJ2-5
CDR3: CASSLGLAGGETQYF
DNA: TGTGCCAGCAGCTTGGGGCTAGCGGGAGGGGAGACCCAGTACTTC

V: TRBV28
size: -
D: TRBD2
length: 16
J: TRBJ2-7
CDR3: CASSFVVAGVFNEQYF
DNA: TGTGCCAGCAGTTTCGTCGTAGCGGGAGTTTTTAACGAGCAGTACTTC

V: TRBV19
size: -
D: -
length: 14
J: TRBJ1-6
CDR3: CASSPGLFGSPLHF
DNA: TGTGCCAGTAGTCCCGGACTCTTCGGGTCACCCCTCCACTTT

V: TRBV2
size: few
D: -
length: 13
J: TRBJ1-5
CDR3: CASSSDSNQPQHF
DNA: TGTGCCAGCAGTTCCGACAGTAATCAGCCCCAGCATTTT

V: TRBV9
size: -
D: TRBD2
length: 13
J: TRBJ2-7
CDR3: CASSISGNYEQYF
DNA: TGTGCCAGCAGCATAAGCGGGAACTACGAGCAGTACTTC

V: TRBV7-8
size: -
D: TRBD2
length: 15
J: TRBJ2-7
CDR3: CASSLRIAGGYEQYF
DNA: TGTGCCAGCAGCTTACGAATAGCGGGGGGATACGAGCAGTACTTC

V: TRBV5-1
size: -
D: -
length: 14
J: TRBJ2-7
CDR3: CASSFAPGSYEQYF
DNA: TGCGCCAGCAGCTTCGCTCCGGGATCCTACGAGCAGTACTTC

V: TRBV28
size: -
D: -
length: 16
J: TRBJ2-7
CDR3: CASSSPIDRTTYEQYF
DNA: TGTGCCAGCAGTTCACCCATCGACAGAACCACCTACGAGCAGTACTTC

V: TRBV29-1
size: -
D: TRBD1
length: 14
J: TRBJ1-2
CDR3: CSVNPGQGARGYTF
DNA: TGCAGCGTTAATCCGGGACAGGGGGCAAGGGGCTACACCTTC

V: TRBV19
size: -
D: -
length: 15
J: TRBJ1-2
CDR3: CASSSRRGTSYGYTF
DNA: TGTGCCAGTAGTTCCCGAAGGGGGACGAGCTATGGCTACACCTTC

V: TRBV5-4
size: -
D: TRBD2
length: 17
J: TRBJ2-1
CDR3: CASSGREGLRSYNEQFF
DNA: TGTGCCAGCAGCGGGCGGGAGGGTCTTCGCTCCTACAATGAGCAGTTCTTC

V: TRBV7-2
size: -
D: TRBD1
length: 14
J: TRBJ1-5
CDR3: CASSFQGAYQPQHF
DNA: TGTGCCAGCAGTTTTCAGGGGGCCTATCAGCCCCAGCATTTT

V: TRBV12-5
size: -
D: -
length: 16
J: TRBJ1-3
CDR3: CASGLVHRESGNTIYF
DNA: TGTGCTAGTGGTTTGGTACACAGGGAATCTGGAAACACCATATATTTT

V: TRBV2
size: few
D: -
length: 12
J: TRBJ1-1
CDR3: CASRGGNTEAFF
DNA: TGTGCCAGCAGGGGAGGGAACACTGAAGCTTTCTTT

V: TRBV7-2
size: once
D: TRBD1
length: 14
J: TRBJ1-3
CDR3: CASSRDRSGNTIYF
DNA: TGTGCCAGCAGCCGGGACAGGTCTGGAAACACCATATATTTT

V: TRBV18
size: -
D: TRBD2
length: 15
J: TRBJ2-5
CDR3: CASSPPPSGRETQYF
DNA: TGTGCCAGCTCACCACCCCCTAGCGGGAGGGAGACCCAGTACTTC

V: TRBV13
size: -
D: -
length: 13
J: TRBJ2-5
CDR3: CASSSYSGETQYF
DNA: TGTGCCAGCAGCTCCTACTCCGGAGAGACCCAGTACTTC

V: TRBV28
size: -
D: TRBD1
length: 16
J: TRBJ2-7
CDR3: CASSPSQGAVGYEQYF
DNA: TGTGCCAGCAGTCCATCGCAGGGGGCAGTGGGGTACGAGCAGTACTTC

V: TRBV6-6
size: -
D: -
length: 15
J: TRBJ2-1
CDR3: CASSYSRGSGNEQFF
DNA: TGTGCCAGCAGTTACTCTCGGGGTTCGGGCAATGAGCAGTTCTTC

V: TRBV2
size: few
D: -
length: 14
J: TRBJ1-1
CDR3: CASSGVGGGTEAFF
DNA: TGTGCCAGCAGTGGGGTAGGGGGTGGCACTGAAGCTTTCTTT

V: TRBV4-1
size: -
D: -
length: 15
J: TRBJ2-7
CDR3: CASRHEGDVRYEQYF
DNA: TGCGCCAGCCGGCACGAAGGAGACGTCCGGTACGAGCAGTACTTC

V: TRBV7-9
size: -
D: TRBD2
length: 13
J: TRBJ2-1
CDR3: CASSRTSINEQFF
DNA: TGTGCCAGCAGCCGGACTAGCATCAATGAGCAGTTCTTC

V: TRBV4-1
size: few
D: -
length: 16
J: TRBJ1-5
CDR3: CASSQILTGSNQPQHF
DNA: TGCGCCAGCAGCCAGATTTTGACAGGTAGCAATCAGCCCCAGCATTTT

V: TRBV7-9
size: -
D: -
length: 19
J: TRBJ2-7
CDR3: CASSLAKGTRGQISYEQYF
DNA: TGTGCCAGCAGCTTAGCAAAGGGGACCAGGGGTCAGATCTCCTACGAGCAGTACTTC

V: TRBV5-1
size: -
D: -
length: 14
J: TRBJ1-1
CDR3: CASSMPGLGTEAFF
DNA: TGCGCCAGCAGCATGCCAGGGTTAGGGACTGAAGCTTTCTTT

V: TRBV5-1
size: -
D: TRBD2
length: 15
J: TRBJ2-1
CDR3: CASSNSGDHYNEQFF
DNA: TGCGCCAGCAGCAACAGCGGGGATCACTACAATGAGCAGTTCTTC